Here is one TCR beta chain with its context. This sample stems from a study of blood T cell repertoires in COVID-19. Study background: Nucleic acid was either cDNA or gDNA, and it came from T cells, B-cell-depleted T cells, or PBMCs.

Source study methods: How many nucleated cells were present was estimated from reference gene primer amplification. TCRdb keeps only in-frame clones here, not all; method: immunoSEQ multiplex PCR. V, J and clone size were drawn from that table, and D and trimming were deduced from the DNA. The data show about 250,000 clones, approximately 88% seen once. Seattle researchers signed up patients amid active infection and tracked them longitudinally. This CDR3 region has 14 residues. CDR1 and CDR2 from the germline V gene are SGHAT and FQNNGV. V was clipped by 2 bases and J by 7 bases; unmatched bases: 5. The chain combines TRBV11-2 with TRBJ2-1; 7 nucleotides agree with TRBD2. This TCR was sampled from a young woman with COVID-19, enrolled during active disease. The sample taken for sequencing was peripheral blood. The CDR3: CASSLSGTRNEQFF. In DNA, the CDR3 is TGTGCCAGCAGCTTAAGCGGGACCAGGAATGAGCAGTTCTTC.